This record looks at one T cell receptor beta chain sequence and its context. Its antigen remains unidentified. The data derive from a study of blood T cells in healthy people across ages. Through a sample-barcoded 5' primer and a J-beta primer mix, a second PCR was run for 7 to 11 cycles. Every individual sample yielded 3 million or more paired-end reads (each containing CDR3). TCRdb reprocessed the 5' RACE reads via MiXCR and lists one record per CDR3 protein. The table shows around 800,000 distinct CDR3 sequences, with less than 60% occurring only once. Findings of the study overall: The authors considered diversity estimates from one million T cells to be underestimates. The unsorted PBMCs prevented any conclusive comparison of naive versus antigen-experienced cells.

The sequenced sample was blood. The sequence was collected from a man at least 80 years old in good health.

The CDR3 sequence is CASSYVGTSGTDTQYF. The DNA for the CDR3 is TGTGCCAGCAGTTATGTGGGGACTAGCGGCACAGATACGCAGTATTTT. V is TRBV6-2 or TRBV6-3 and J is TRBJ2-3, with 10 bases aligning to TRBD2. CDR3 size: 16 residues. Germline V lookup: CDR1 MNHEY, CDR2 SVGEGT. Unmatched junction bases numbered 4, after V lost 3 bases and J lost 1 base.